What follows is one T cell receptor (beta chain) and its context. This sample was included in a study of blood T cell repertoires in COVID-19. This CDR3 has 14 residues. CDR1 is KGHDR, CDR2 SFDVKD, per germline. With 1 base removed from V and 9 bases from J, the gap between germline ends came to 12 bases. Clones were sequenced by immunoSEQ multiplex PCR, and TCRdb holds only the in-frame ones, with some missing. The sample yields a few hundred thousand clones, 70% to 90% seen once. The receptor's source is a man younger than 45 with acute COVID-19. The sequenced sample was PBMCs or T cells enriched from blood (not recorded which). The chain has TRBV24-1 and TRBJ2-1; TRBD1 might be the D (7 bases). The CDR3 region is CATSDFPRGVEQFF. The CDR3 DNA sequence: TGTGCCACCAGTGATTTCCCCAGGGGGGTTGAGCAGTTCTTC.